This is a list of T cell receptor beta chains from one sample in a study of blood T cell repertoires in COVID-19. TCRdb keeps only in-frame clones here, not all; method: immunoSEQ multiplex PCR. The profile shows about 160,000 clones, about 90% of them singletons. The sample taken for sequencing was peripheral blood. The receptors come from a man older than 75 with acute or convalescent COVID-19. Both conserved end residues are part of each CDR3. Each record gives: V gene, J gene, CDR3 protein.

V: TRBV3-1/TRBV3-2
J: TRBJ2-6
CDR3: CASSPRVGGAGANVLTF

V: TRBV5-1
J: TRBJ1-2
CDR3: CASSPGQGRGYTF

V: TRBV4-2
J: TRBJ2-1
CDR3: CASSDGTADEQFF

V: TRBV29-1
J: TRBJ2-5
CDR3: CSVDRDRETQYF

V: TRBV19
J: TRBJ1-4
CDR3: CASSNPGQMGANEKLFF

V: TRBV2
J: TRBJ2-7
CDR3: CASRGTGEWEQYF

V: TRBV29-1
J: TRBJ1-2
CDR3: CSVNDFRGNYGGYTF

V: TRBV19
J: TRBJ2-7
CDR3: CASSYTGGASYEQYF

V: TRBV7-9
J: TRBJ1-6
CDR3: CASSPTGGRSSYNSPLHF

V: TRBV5-4
J: TRBJ1-5
CDR3: CASSLGGVQPQHF

V: TRBV5-4
J: TRBJ2-5
CDR3: CASSDGGRKTRETQYF

V: TRBV3-1/TRBV3-2
J: TRBJ2-1
CDR3: CASSRNGQGGHEQFF

V: TRBV5-4
J: TRBJ1-3
CDR3: CASSPDPTGSSGNTIYF

V: TRBV5-1
J: TRBJ2-7
CDR3: CASSSTSSYEQYF

V: TRBV5-1
J: TRBJ2-7
CDR3: CASSLGSLSGTHYEQYF

V: TRBV27
J: TRBJ2-7
CDR3: CASSFKGAAYEQYF

V: TRBV7-2
J: TRBJ2-2
CDR3: CASSSYQSGELFF

V: TRBV19
J: TRBJ1-5
CDR3: CATIGRFSEPQHF

V: TRBV18
J: TRBJ2-1
CDR3: CASSSSSGGNEQFF

V: TRBV5-1
J: TRBJ2-3
CDR3: CASSRLAGGNTDTQYF

V: TRBV5-4
J: TRBJ1-1
CDR3: CASSSTGSGLGSTEAFF

V: TRBV11-2
J: TRBJ2-1
CDR3: CASSPYGSGTQNEQFF

V: TRBV24-1
J: TRBJ2-5
CDR3: CATSDSKQGAVLETQYF

V: TRBV28
J: TRBJ1-3
CDR3: CASNDRDRLISGNTIYF

V: TRBV5-6
J: TRBJ1-3
CDR3: CASSFGEVDSGNTIYF

V: TRBV5-1
J: TRBJ1-4
CDR3: CASSLDPRASTTNEKLFF

V: TRBV12-3/TRBV12-4
J: TRBJ2-1
CDR3: CASSLRGNNEQFF